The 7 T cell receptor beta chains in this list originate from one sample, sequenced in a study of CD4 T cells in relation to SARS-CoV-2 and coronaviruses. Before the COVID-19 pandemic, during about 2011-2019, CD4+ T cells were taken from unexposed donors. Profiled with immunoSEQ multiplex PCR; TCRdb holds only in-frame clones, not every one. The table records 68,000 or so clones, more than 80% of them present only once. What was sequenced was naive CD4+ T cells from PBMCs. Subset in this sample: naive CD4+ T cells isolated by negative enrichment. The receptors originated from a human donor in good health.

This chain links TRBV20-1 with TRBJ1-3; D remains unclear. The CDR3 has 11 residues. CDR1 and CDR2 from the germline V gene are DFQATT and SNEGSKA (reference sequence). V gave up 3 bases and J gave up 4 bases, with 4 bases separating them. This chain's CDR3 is CSARTGNTIYF. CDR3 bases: TGCAGTGCTAGGACCGGAAACACCATATATTTT.

The DNA of the CDR3 is TGTGCCAGCAGCTTAGCGCTGGCAGGGCGAAGCACAGATACGCAGTATTTT. It yields the protein CASSLALAGRSTDTQYF. J is TRBJ2-3 and V is TRBV7-2; a possible D gene is TRBD1 (5 bases). The germline V gene encodes CDR1 SGHTA and CDR2 FQGNSA. The CDR3 has 17 residues. V was shortened by 0 bases and J by 0 bases, with 13 bases between the two germline ends.

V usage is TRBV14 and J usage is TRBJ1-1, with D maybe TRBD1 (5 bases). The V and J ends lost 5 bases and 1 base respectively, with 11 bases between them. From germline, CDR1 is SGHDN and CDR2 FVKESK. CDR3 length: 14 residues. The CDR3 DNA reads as TGTGCCAGCAGCTATAGGGGTTGGAACACTGAAGCTTTCTTT. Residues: CASSYRGWNTEAFF. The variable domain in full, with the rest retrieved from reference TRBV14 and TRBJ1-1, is EAGVTQFPSHSVIEKGQTVTLRCDPISGHDNLYWYRRVMGKEIKFLLHFVKESKQDESGMPNNRFLAERTGGTYSTLKVQPAELEDSGVYFCASSYRGWNTEAFFGQGTRLTVV.

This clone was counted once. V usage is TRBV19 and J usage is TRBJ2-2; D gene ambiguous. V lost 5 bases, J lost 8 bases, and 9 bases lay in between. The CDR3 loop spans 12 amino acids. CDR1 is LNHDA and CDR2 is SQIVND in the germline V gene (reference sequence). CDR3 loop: CASSPPIGELFF. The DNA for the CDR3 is TGTGCCAGTAGTCCCCCAATTGGGGAGCTGTTTTTT.

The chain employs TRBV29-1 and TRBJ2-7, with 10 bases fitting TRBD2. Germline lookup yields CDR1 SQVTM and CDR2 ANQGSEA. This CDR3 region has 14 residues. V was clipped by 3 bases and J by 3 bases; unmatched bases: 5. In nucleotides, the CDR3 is TGCAGCGTTGATTCGGCTAGCGGGAGCTACGAGCAGTACTTC. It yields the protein CSVDSASGSYEQYF.

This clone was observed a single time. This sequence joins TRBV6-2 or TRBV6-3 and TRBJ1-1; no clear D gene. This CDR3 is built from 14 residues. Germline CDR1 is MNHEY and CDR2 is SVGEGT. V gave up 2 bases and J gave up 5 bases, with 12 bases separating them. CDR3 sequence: CASSYPLRATEAFF. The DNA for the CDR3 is TGTGCCAGCAGTTACCCCCTGAGGGCGACTGAAGCTTTCTTT.

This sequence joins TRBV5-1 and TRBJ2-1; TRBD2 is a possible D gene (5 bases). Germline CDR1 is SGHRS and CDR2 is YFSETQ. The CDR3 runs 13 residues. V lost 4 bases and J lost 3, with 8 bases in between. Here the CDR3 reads CASSPDFYNEQFF. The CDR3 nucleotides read TGCGCCAGCAGCCCGGACTTCTACAATGAGCAGTTCTTC.